A selection of T cell receptor beta chains follows, all from one sample in a study of cytomegalovirus exposure and HLA in healthy donors. Clones were sequenced by immunoSEQ multiplex PCR, and TCRdb holds only the in-frame ones, with some missing. The sample has about 170,000 clones; about nine tenths are singletons. Sequences were obtained from PBMCs. Receptors originate from a man between 18 and 35 years old in good health and CMV-seropositive. Both conserved end residues are part of each CDR3. A D gene is named only where the DNA matches it firmly. Clone size, where shown, is once, few, many, or a class for clones that have expanded.

clone size: .
V gene: TRBV7-8
D gene: TRBD2
J gene: TRBJ2-3
CDR3 DNA: TGTGCCAGCAGTCTCTTAGCGGGAGGGTACACAGATACGCAGTATTTT
CDR3 protein: CASSLLAGGYTDTQYF

clone size: .
V gene: TRBV6-6
D gene: TRBD2
J gene: TRBJ2-5
CDR3 DNA: TGTGCCAGCAGCCACGGTAGTAGCGGGGGGAAAGAGACCCAGTACTTC
CDR3 protein: CASSHGSSGGKETQYF

clone size: .
V gene: TRBV6-5
D gene: .
J gene: TRBJ2-5
CDR3 DNA: TGTGCCAGCTGGTCGACAGGAAGGGAGACCCAGTACTTC
CDR3 protein: CASWSTGRETQYF

clone size: .
V gene: TRBV2
D gene: TRBD1
J gene: TRBJ2-7
CDR3 DNA: TGTGCCAGCAACCAGGACAGGGCGGGCTCCTACGAGCAGTACTTC
CDR3 protein: CASNQDRAGSYEQYF

clone size: .
V gene: TRBV10-2
D gene: .
J gene: TRBJ1-3
CDR3 DNA: TGCGCCAGCAGGGACAGCTCTGGAAACACCATATATTTT
CDR3 protein: CASRDSSGNTIYF

clone size: .
V gene: TRBV9
D gene: .
J gene: TRBJ2-2
CDR3 DNA: TGTGCCAGCAGCGTAAGCCCGGACAGCACCACCGGGGAGCTGTTTTTT
CDR3 protein: CASSVSPDSTTGELFF

clone size: few
V gene: TRBV6-5
D gene: .
J gene: TRBJ1-5
CDR3 DNA: TGTGCCAGCAGTTACTCACAGAATCAGCCCCAGCATTTT
CDR3 protein: CASSYSQNQPQHF

clone size: .
V gene: TRBV5-4
D gene: TRBD2
J gene: TRBJ2-7
CDR3 DNA: TGTGCCAGCAGCTTGGGAAGCGGGAGGGTCTACGAGCAGTACTTC
CDR3 protein: CASSLGSGRVYEQYF

clone size: .
V gene: TRBV5-1
D gene: .
J gene: TRBJ2-7
CDR3 DNA: TGCGCCAGCAGCCCCCGGGACATCTACGAGCAGTACTTC
CDR3 protein: CASSPRDIYEQYF

clone size: .
V gene: TRBV5-5
D gene: TRBD2
J gene: TRBJ2-5
CDR3 DNA: TGTGCCAGCAGCTTGACGGGAGGGCCCGAGACCCAGTACTTC
CDR3 protein: CASSLTGGPETQYF

clone size: .
V gene: TRBV6-5
D gene: TRBD1
J gene: TRBJ2-2
CDR3 DNA: TGTGCCAGCAGTTACTCGGTGCAGGGGGCTAACGGGGAGCTGTTTTTT
CDR3 protein: CASSYSVQGANGELFF

clone size: .
V gene: TRBV12-5
D gene: .
J gene: TRBJ2-7
CDR3 DNA: TGTGCTAGTGGTTTGACTCAGGGCGGCGAGCAGTACTTC
CDR3 protein: CASGLTQGGEQYF

clone size: .
V gene: TRBV29-1
D gene: .
J gene: TRBJ2-1
CDR3 DNA: TGCAGCGCCCGGATTGATACAGGGAGCAATGAGCAGTTCTTC
CDR3 protein: CSARIDTGSNEQFF

clone size: .
V gene: TRBV19
D gene: TRBD2
J gene: TRBJ2-3
CDR3 DNA: TGTGCCAGTAGGAATAGCGGGAGGCTAACAGATACGCAGTATTTT
CDR3 protein: CASRNSGRLTDTQYF

clone size: .
V gene: TRBV30
D gene: .
J gene: TRBJ1-2
CDR3 DNA: TGTGCCTGGAGTTATAGAAGGGGTAGGGGCTACACCTTC
CDR3 protein: CAWSYRRGRGYTF

clone size: .
V gene: TRBV5-1
D gene: .
J gene: TRBJ1-2
CDR3 DNA: TGCGCCAGCAGCATCGGAGGAGGCCCTAACTATGGCTACACCTTC
CDR3 protein: CASSIGGGPNYGYTF

clone size: few
V gene: TRBV28
D gene: .
J gene: TRBJ2-2
CDR3 DNA: TGTGCCAGCAGTCCCCCCGACACCGGGGAGCTGTTTTTT
CDR3 protein: CASSPPDTGELFF